Following are 13 T cell receptor beta chains from one sample sequenced in a study of T cells after yellow fever vaccination. TCRdb fed the 5' RACE reads into MiXCR, producing one record per CDR3 protein. Altogether about 96,000 distinct CDR3 sequences are present, about 8.4% being singletons, with the ten largest covering roughly 15%. The sample here was CD8+ T cells not binding an NS4B(214-222) dextramer, sorted from PBMCs, taken roughly 15 days after the first yellow fever vaccination. These receptors originate from a man younger than 35 who received the YFV17D yellow fever vaccine.

There are a few counts of this clonotype. The chain is built from TRBV7-9 and TRBJ2-5; D gene unclear. This CDR3 contains 14 residues. Trimming stripped 5 bases from V and 5 bases from J, with 15 bases between. Germline-derived CDR1 and CDR2 are SEHNR and FQNEAQ (reference sequence). CDR3 sequence reads: CASSGNPHAETQYF. CDR3 nucleotides: TGTGCCAGCAGCGGGAATCCACATGCGGAGACCCAGTACTTC. Together with reference TRBV7-9 and TRBJ2-5, the CDR3 gives the full variable domain: DTGVSQNPRHKITKRGQNVTFRCDPISEHNRLYWYRQTLGQGPEFLTYFQNEAQLEKSRLLSDRFSAERPKGSFSTLEIQRTEQGDSAMYLCASSGNPHAETQYFGPGTRLLVL.

The chain couples TRBV20-1 to TRBJ1-2; 8 positions agree with TRBD1. The CDR3 loop spans 12 amino acids. CDR1 DFQATT and CDR2 SNEGSKA come from the germline V gene (reference sequence). The V gene end was trimmed by 4 bases and the J gene end by 6 bases; junction bases not matched to a gene: 4. CDR3: CSATGGANGYTF. In DNA form, the CDR3 reads TGCAGTGCTACAGGGGGCGCGAATGGCTACACCTTC.

This clonotype appeared a few times. V is TRBV19 and J is TRBJ1-1; D might be TRBD1 (6 bases). Germline V CDR1 and CDR2: LNHDA, SQIVND (reference sequence). V was trimmed by 8 bases and J by 1 base, leaving 11 bases between them. The CDR3 has 13 residues. CDR3 residues: CASSTGRNTEAFF. The CDR3 bases are TGTGCCAGTTCCACAGGGCGGAACACTGAAGCTTTCTTT. Full variable domain (outside the CDR3, taken from reference TRBV19 and TRBJ1-1): DGGITQSPKYLFRKEGQNVTLSCEQNLNHDAMYWYRQDPGQGLRLIYYSQIVNDFQKGDIAEGYSVSREKKESFPLTVTSAQKNPTAFYLCASSTGRNTEAFFGQGTRLTVV.

The chain recombines TRBV7-2 with TRBJ2-3, with TRBD1 identical over 8 bases. Trimming at V came to 4 bases and at J to 4 bases, leaving 4 bases not matched to a gene. From germline, CDR1 is SGHTA and CDR2 FQGNSA. The CDR3 totals 14 residues. The DNA of the CDR3 is TGTGCCAGCAGCTCACAGGGGGGCCCAGATACGCAGTATTTT. This codes for CASSSQGGPDTQYF. The full variable domain, rest sourced from reference TRBV7-2 and TRBJ2-3, is GAGVSQSPSNKVTEKGKDVELRCDPISGHTALYWYRQSLGQGLEFLIYFQGNSAPDKSGLPSDRFSAERTGGSVSTLTIQRTQQEDSAVYLCASSSQGGPDTQYFGPGTRLTVL.

The chain has TRBV4-3 and TRBJ1-2; unclear D gene. Trimming cost V 0 bases and J 5 bases, with 10 bases left between them. This CDR3 is 14 amino acids long. CDR1 LGHNA and CDR2 YSLEER come from the germline V gene. As DNA, the CDR3 is TGCGCCAGCAGCCAAGATATCACGGTGTATGGCTACACCTTC. Protein sequence: CASSQDITVYGYTF.

This clonotype was found many times. The CDR3 protein is CASRTGTGGVETQYF. In DNA, the CDR3 is TGTGCCAGCAGAACCGGGACAGGGGGCGTGGAGACCCAGTACTTC. This chain links TRBV2 with TRBJ2-5; 12 nucleotides match TRBD1. Per germline, CDR1 SNHLY and CDR2 FYNNEI. The CDR3 runs to 15 residues. V was clipped by 6 bases and J by 5 bases; unmatched bases: 7.

The table lists this clonotype with a few counts. J is TRBJ1-1 and V is TRBV5-1; no reliable D call. The germline gives CDR1 SGHRS, CDR2 YFSETQ. The CDR3 is 16 residues long. Trimming stripped 2 bases from V and 5 bases from J, with 19 bases between. The CDR3 sequence: CASSFLPRGASTEAFF. Here the CDR3 DNA reads TGCGCCAGCAGCTTCCTACCACGGGGTGCTTCGACTGAAGCTTTCTTT.

The chain employs TRBV27 and TRBJ2-1; no definite D call. This CDR3 spans 12 amino acids. V dropped 2 bases and J dropped 9 bases, with 8 bases sitting between them. In germline, CDR1 is MNHEY, CDR2 SMNVEV (reference sequence). The CDR3 spells CASSLGGVEQFF. The CDR3 nucleotides are TGTGCCAGCAGTTTAGGCGGCGTTGAGCAGTTCTTC.

The V gene is TRBV27, the J gene TRBJ2-1; 7 nucleotides line up with TRBD2. The CDR3 extends over 14 amino acids. CDR1 is MNHEY, CDR2 SMNVEV, per germline (reference sequence). The ends lost 6 bases at V and 10 bases at J; junction bases unmatched: 12. The CDR3 is CASSIGSSGREQFF. The CDR3 nucleotides are TGTGCCAGCAGCATAGGGTCTAGCGGAAGGGAGCAGTTCTTC.

The rearrangement joins TRBV6-2 or TRBV6-3 to TRBJ2-3; TRBD2 might be the D (6 bases). The V end lost 2 bases, the J end lost 0 bases, and 21 bases lay between the germline ends. The germline CDR1 and CDR2 sequences are MNHEY and SVGEGT. The CDR3 is 19 amino acids. The CDR3 region has the DNA TGTGCCAGCAGTTACGAGGCGTCGGGGGTTCACGGAAGCACAGATACGCAGTATTTT. Its translation is CASSYEASGVHGSTDTQYF.

This clonotype was observed many times. V usage is TRBV14 and J usage is TRBJ2-1, with TRBD2 as a possible D gene (7 bases). The V end lost 0 bases, the J end lost 1 base, and 16 bases lay between the germline ends. The CDR3 consists of 18 residues. The germline gives CDR1 SGHDN, CDR2 FVKESK. CDR3 DNA sequence: TGTGCCAGCAGCCAAGAAGGAGGGGGGGGATGGTCCTACAATGAGCAGTTCTTC. Translated: CASSQEGGGGWSYNEQFF.

This clonotype came up a few times. The rearrangement links TRBV19 to TRBJ2-1; D might be TRBD1 or TRBD2, each matching 5 bases. Germline CDR1 is LNHDA and CDR2 is SQIVND (reference sequence). The V and J ends lost 5 bases and 0 bases respectively, with 11 bases between them. There are 15 residues in the CDR3. The CDR3 nucleotides are TGTGCCAGTAGTCCGGGGCGAAGCTCCTACAATGAGCAGTTCTTC. This translates into CASSPGRSSYNEQFF.

In its sample, this clonotype was seen many times. DNA of the CDR3: TGCGCCAGCAGCCAAGATCACGGCTCATCCTACGAGCAGTACGTC. This sequence encodes CASSQDHGSSYEQYV. The chain couples TRBV4-1 to TRBJ2-7; D uncertain. Looked up from germline, CDR1 is MGHRA and CDR2 is YSYEKL. V was shortened by 0 bases and J by 1 base, with 10 bases between the two germline ends. The CDR3 totals 15 residues.